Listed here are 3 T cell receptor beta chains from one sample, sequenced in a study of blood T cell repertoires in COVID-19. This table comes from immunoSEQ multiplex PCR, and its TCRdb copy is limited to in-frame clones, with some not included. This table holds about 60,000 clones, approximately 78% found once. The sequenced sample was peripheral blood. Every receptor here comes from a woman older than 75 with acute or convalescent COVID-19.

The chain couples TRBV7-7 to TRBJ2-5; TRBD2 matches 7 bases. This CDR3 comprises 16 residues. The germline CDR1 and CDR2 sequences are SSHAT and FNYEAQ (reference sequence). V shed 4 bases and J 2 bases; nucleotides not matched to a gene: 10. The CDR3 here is CASSSGRGLVQETQYF. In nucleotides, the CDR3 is TGTGCCAGCAGCTCGGGACGCGGACTAGTTCAAGAGACCCAGTACTTC.

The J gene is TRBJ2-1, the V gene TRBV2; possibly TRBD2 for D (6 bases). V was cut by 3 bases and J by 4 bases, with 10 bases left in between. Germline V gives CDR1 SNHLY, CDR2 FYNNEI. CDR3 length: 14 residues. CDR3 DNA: TGTGCCAGCAGTGATAGTCGGGGGTACAATGAGCAGTTCTTC. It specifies CASSDSRGYNEQFF.

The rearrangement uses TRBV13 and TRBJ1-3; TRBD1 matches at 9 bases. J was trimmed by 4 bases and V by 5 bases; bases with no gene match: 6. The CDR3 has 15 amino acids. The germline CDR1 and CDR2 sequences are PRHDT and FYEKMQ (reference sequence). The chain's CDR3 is CASSLGQGSGNTIYF. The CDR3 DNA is TGTGCCAGCAGCCTCGGACAGGGGAGCGGAAACACCATATATTTT.